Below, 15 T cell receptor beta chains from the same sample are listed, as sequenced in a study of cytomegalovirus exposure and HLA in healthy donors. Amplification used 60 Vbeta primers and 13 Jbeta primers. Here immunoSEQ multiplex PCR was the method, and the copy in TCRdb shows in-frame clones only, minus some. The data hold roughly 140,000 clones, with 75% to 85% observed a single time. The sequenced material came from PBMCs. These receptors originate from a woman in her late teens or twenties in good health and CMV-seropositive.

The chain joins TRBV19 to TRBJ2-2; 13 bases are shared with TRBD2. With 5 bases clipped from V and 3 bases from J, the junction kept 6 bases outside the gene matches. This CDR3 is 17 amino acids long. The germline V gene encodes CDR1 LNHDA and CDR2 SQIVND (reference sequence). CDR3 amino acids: CASSLGLAGPHTGELFF. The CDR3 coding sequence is TGTGCCAGTAGTCTGGGACTAGCGGGGCCCCACACCGGGGAGCTGTTTTTT.

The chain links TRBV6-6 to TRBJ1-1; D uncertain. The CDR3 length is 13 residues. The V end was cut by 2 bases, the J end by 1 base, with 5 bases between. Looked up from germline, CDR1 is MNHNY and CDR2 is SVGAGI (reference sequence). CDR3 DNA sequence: TGTGCCAGCAGTTACGGGCAGAACACTGAAGCTTTCTTT. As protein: CASSYGQNTEAFF.

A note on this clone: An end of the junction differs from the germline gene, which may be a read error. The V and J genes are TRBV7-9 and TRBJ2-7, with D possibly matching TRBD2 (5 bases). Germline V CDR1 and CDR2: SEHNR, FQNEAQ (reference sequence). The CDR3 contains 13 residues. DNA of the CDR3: TGTACCAGCAGCTTAGCGAGCTCCTACGAGCAGTACTTC. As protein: CTSSLASSYEQYF.

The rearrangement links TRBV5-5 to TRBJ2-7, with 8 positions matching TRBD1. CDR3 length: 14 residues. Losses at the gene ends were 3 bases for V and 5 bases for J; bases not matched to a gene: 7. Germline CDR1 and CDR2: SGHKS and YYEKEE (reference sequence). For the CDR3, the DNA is TGTGCCAGCAGCTCCTGGACAGGGTCCCACGAGCAGTACTTC. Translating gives CASSSWTGSHEQYF.

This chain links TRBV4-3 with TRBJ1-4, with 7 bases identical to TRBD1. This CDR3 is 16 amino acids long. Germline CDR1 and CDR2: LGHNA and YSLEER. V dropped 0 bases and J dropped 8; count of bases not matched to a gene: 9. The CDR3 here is CASSQEWQGGSEKLFF. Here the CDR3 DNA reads TGCGCCAGCAGCCAAGAATGGCAGGGGGGTTCGGAAAAACTGTTTTTT.

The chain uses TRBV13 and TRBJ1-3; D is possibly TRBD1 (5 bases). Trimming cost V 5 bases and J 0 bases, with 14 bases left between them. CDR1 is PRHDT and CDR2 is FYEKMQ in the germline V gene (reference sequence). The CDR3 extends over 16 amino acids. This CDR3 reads CASSRIRGNSGNTIYF. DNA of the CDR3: TGTGCCAGCAGCAGAATAAGGGGAAACTCTGGAAACACCATATATTTT. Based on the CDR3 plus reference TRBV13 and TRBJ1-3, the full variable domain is AAGVIQSPRHLIKEKRETATLKCYPIPRHDTVYWYQQGPGQDPQFLISFYEKMQSDKGSIPDRFSAQQFSDYHSELNMSSLELGDSALYFCASSRIRGNSGNTIYFGEGSWLTVV.

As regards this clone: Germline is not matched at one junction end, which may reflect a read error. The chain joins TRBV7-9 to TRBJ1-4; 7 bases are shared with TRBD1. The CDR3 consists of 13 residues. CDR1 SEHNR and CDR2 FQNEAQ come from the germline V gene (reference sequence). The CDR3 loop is CSSSPQGGEKLFF. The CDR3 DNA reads TGTTCCAGCAGCCCCCAGGGGGGCGAAAAACTGTTTTTT.

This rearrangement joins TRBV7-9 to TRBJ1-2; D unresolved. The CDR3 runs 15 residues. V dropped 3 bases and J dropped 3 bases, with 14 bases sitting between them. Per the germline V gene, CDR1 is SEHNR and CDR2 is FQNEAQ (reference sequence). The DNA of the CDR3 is TGTGCCAGCAGCTTGTCGGGGTGGGGAGACTATGGCTACACCTTC. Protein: CASSLSGWGDYGYTF.

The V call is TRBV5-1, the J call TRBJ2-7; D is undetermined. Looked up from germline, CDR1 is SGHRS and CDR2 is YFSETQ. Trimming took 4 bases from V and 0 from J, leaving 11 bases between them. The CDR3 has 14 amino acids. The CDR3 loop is CASSLLTSSYEQYF. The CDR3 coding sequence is TGCGCCAGCAGCCTGTTAACAAGCTCCTACGAGCAGTACTTC.

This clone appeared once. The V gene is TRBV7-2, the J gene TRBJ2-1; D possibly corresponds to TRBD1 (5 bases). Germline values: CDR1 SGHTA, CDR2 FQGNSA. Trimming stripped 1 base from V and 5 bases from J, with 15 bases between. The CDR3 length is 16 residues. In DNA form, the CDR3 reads TGTGCCAGCAGCTTAGGCCGATTTACAGGCCACAATGAGCAGTTCTTC. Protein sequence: CASSLGRFTGHNEQFF. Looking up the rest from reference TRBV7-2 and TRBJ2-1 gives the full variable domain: GAGVSQSPSNKVTEKGKDVELRCDPISGHTALYWYRQSLGQGLEFLIYFQGNSAPDKSGLPSDRFSAERTGGSVSTLTIQRTQQEDSAVYLCASSLGRFTGHNEQFFGPGTRLTVL.

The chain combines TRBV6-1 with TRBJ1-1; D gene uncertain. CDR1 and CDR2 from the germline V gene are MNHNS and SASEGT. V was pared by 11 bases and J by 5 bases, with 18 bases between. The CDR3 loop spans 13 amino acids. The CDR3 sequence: CASQGPGTTEAFF. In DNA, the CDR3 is TGTGCCTCCCAAGGACCGGGAACGACTGAAGCTTTCTTT.

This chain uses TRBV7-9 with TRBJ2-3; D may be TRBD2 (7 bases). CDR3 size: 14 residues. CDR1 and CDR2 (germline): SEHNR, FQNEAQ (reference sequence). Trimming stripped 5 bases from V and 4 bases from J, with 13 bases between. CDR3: CASSGGARADTQYF. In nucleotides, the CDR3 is TGTGCCAGCAGCGGGGGGGCTAGGGCAGATACGCAGTATTTT. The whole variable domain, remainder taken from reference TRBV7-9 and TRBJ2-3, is DTGVSQNPRHKITKRGQNVTFRCDPISEHNRLYWYRQTLGQGPEFLTYFQNEAQLEKSRLLSDRFSAERPKGSFSTLEIQRTEQGDSAMYLCASSGGARADTQYFGPGTRLTVL.

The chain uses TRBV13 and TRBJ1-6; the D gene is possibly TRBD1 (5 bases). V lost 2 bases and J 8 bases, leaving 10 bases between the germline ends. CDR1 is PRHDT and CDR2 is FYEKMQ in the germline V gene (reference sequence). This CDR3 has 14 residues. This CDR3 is CASSLRGLDSPLHF. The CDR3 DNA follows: TGTGCCAGCAGCTTAAGGGGTTTGGATTCACCCCTCCACTTT.

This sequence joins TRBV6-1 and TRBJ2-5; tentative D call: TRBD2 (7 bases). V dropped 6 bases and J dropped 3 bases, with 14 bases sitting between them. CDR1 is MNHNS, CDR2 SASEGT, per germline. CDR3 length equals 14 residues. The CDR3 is CASSPRGGKETQYF. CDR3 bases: TGTGCCAGCAGCCCTAGGGGGGGGAAAGAGACCCAGTACTTC.

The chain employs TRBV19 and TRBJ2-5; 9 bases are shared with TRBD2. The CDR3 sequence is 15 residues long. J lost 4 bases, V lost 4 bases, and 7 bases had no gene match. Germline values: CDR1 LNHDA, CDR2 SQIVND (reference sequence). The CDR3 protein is CASSRLAGLPETQYF. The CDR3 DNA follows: TGTGCCAGTAGTAGGCTAGCGGGGTTACCAGAGACCCAGTACTTC.